This T cell receptor (beta chain) was identified in a study of cytomegalovirus exposure and HLA in healthy donors. Study-wide background: Earlier, 100 million or so unique TCR beta sequences were recovered from 200 million or so T cells by an analysis. Study conclusions and caveats: The investigators catalogued about 170 TCR beta chains as cytomegalovirus-associated.

The J segment lost 4 bases and the V segment lost 1 base, leaving 3 bases of the junction unmatched. The CDR3 sequence is 14 residues long. Germline V CDR1 and CDR2: SGHVS, FNYEAQ. Concerning this clone: Its cognate antigen is unknown.

The PCR ran on 60 Vbeta and 13 Jbeta primers. Profiling relied on immunoSEQ multiplex PCR, and the TCRdb table lists in-frame clones only, not all of them. The table lists 100,000 or so clones, about 81% of them singletons. This sequence joins TRBV7-6 and TRBJ2-5; 7 nucleotides agree with TRBD1. The sample comprised PBMCs. The receptor's source is a man aged 35 to 55 in good health and CMV-seronegative. CDR3 in amino acids: CASSLGQGLETQYF. As DNA, the CDR3 is TGTGCCAGCAGCTTAGGACAGGGTTTAGAGACCCAGTACTTC.